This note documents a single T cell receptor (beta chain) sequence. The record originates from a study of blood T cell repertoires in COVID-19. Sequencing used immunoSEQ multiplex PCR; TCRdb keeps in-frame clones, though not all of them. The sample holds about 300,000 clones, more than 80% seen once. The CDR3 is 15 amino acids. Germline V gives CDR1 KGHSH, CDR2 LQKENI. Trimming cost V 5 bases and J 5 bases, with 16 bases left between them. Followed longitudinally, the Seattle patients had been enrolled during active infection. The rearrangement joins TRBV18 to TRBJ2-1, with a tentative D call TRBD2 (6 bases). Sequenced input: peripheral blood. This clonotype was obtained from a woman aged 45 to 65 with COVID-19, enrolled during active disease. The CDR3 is CASSSLARGDNEQFF. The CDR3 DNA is TGTGCCAGCTCATCTCTAGCGCGTGGTGACAATGAGCAGTTCTTC. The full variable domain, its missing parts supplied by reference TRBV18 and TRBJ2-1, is NAGVMQNPRHLVRRRGQEARLRCSPMKGHSHVYWYRQLPEEGLKFMVYLQKENIIDESGMPKERFSAEFPKEGPSILRIQQVVRGDSAAYFCASSSLARGDNEQFFGPGTRLTVL.